This T cell receptor (beta chain) was sequenced during a study of cytomegalovirus exposure and HLA in healthy donors. Study results and limitations: Cytomegalovirus association was listed for about 160 TCR beta chains. Later work associated 16,951 TCR beta sequences with HLA alleles at 0.05 false discovery rate. When analyzed later, a missense DCLRE1C variant was found to be linked to TCR beta V- and J-gene trimming.

The CDR3 is 13 amino acids. In germline, CDR1 is SGHNT, CDR2 YYREEE (reference sequence). With 5 bases removed from V and 5 bases from J, the gap between germline ends came to 11 bases. Comment on this clone: Its antigen is still unknown.

Amplification used 60 Vbeta primers and 13 Jbeta primers. Authors' data handling: In a later analysis, roughly 10 million of approximately 80 million unique beta chains occurred in at least two donors. The repertoire was sequenced with immunoSEQ multiplex PCR; TCRdb's copy has only in-frame clones and lacks some. V, J and clone size were drawn from that table, and D and trimming were deduced from the DNA. The sample has about 140,000 clones, approximately 61% seen once; the top ten hold approximately 1.7%. The V gene is TRBV5-4, the J gene TRBJ1-5; the D is unclear. Sample: PBMCs. This TCR derives from a human donor in good health. The CDR3, as DNA: TGTGCCAGCAGTTCAGCGCGGGATCAGCCCCAGCATTTT. Protein product: CASSSARDQPQHF. Full variable domain (missing parts from reference TRBV5-4 and TRBJ1-5): ETGVTQSPTHLIKTRGQQVTLRCSSQSGHNTVSWYQQALGQGPQFIFQYYREEENGRGNFPPRFSGLQFPNYSSELNVNALELDDSALYLCASSSARDQPQHFGDGTRLSIL.